The present TCR beta chain was sequenced within a study of shared clonotypes between healthy human individuals. Trimming left V 3 bases short and J 2 bases short, with 18 bases between. The CDR3 is 17 residues long. Germline V gene sequence: CDR1 MNHNS, CDR2 SASEGT. Assay used: immunoSEQ multiplex PCR; TCRdb lists only in-frame clones, some missing. The table lists approximately 320,000 clones, about nine tenths of them singletons, with around 15% in the top ten. This receptor was obtained from a young man in good health. The V and J genes are TRBV6-1 and TRBJ2-3; possible D gene TRBD1, 7 bases. The sample consisted of memory CD8+ T cells sorted from blood. Subset described: CD45RO+ cells pooled with CCR7-negative TemRA cells. The CDR3 DNA reads TGTGCCAGCAGTGACATCCCAGGGGGGACGGCCACAGATACGCAGTATTTT. This translates into CASSDIPGGTATDTQYF.